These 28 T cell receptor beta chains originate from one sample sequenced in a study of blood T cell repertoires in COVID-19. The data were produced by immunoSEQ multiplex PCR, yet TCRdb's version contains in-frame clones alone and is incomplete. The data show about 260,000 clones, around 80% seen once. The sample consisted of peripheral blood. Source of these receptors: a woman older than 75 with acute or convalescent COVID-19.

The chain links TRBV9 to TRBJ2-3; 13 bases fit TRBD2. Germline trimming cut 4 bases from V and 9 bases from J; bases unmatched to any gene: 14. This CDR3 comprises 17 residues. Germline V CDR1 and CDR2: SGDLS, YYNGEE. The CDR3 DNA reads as TGTGCCAGCAGCAACCGTGGCACTAGCGGGGGGGCCGGAACGCAGTATTTT. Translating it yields CASSNRGTSGGAGTQYF.

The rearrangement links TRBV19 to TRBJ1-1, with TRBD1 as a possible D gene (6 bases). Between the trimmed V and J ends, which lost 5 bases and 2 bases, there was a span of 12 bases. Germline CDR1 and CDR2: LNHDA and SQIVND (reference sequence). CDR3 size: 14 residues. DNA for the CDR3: TGTGCCAGTAGTTTATGGACAGAAAACACTGAAGCTTTCTTT. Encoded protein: CASSLWTENTEAFF.

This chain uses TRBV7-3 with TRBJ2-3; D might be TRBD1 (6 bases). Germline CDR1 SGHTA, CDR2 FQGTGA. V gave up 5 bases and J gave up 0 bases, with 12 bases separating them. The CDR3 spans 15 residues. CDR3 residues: CASSQQTGSTDTQYF. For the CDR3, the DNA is TGTGCCAGCAGCCAGCAGACAGGTAGCACAGATACGCAGTATTTT.

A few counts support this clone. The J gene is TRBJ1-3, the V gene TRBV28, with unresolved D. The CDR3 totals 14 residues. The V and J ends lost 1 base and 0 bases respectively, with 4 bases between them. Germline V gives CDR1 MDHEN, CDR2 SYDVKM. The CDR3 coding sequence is TGTGCCAGCAGTTTATACAGCTCTGGAAACACCATATATTTT. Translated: CASSLYSSGNTIYF.

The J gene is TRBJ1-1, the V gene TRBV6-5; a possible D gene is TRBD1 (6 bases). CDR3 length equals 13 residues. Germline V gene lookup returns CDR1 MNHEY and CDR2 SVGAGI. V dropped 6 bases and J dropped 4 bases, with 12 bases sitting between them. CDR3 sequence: CASRGGQSTEAFF. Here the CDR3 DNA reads TGTGCCAGCAGAGGCGGACAGAGCACTGAAGCTTTCTTT.

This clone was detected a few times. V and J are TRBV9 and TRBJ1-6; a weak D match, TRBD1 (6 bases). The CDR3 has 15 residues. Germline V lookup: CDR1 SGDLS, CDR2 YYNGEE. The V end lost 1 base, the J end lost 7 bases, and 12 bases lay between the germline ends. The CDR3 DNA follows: TGTGCCAGCAGCGTAAGCGGGGGCATCAATTCACCCCTCCACTTT. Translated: CASSVSGGINSPLHF.

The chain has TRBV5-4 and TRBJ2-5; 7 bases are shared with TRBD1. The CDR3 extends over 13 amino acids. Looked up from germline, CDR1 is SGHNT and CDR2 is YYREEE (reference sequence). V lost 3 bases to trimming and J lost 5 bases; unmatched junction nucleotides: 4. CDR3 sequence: CASSSTGMETQYF. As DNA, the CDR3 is TGTGCCAGCAGCTCGACAGGGATGGAGACCCAGTACTTC. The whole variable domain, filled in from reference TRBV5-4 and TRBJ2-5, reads ETGVTQSPTHLIKTRGQQVTLRCSSQSGHNTVSWYQQALGQGPQFIFQYYREEENGRGNFPPRFSGLQFPNYSSELNVNALELDDSALYLCASSSTGMETQYFGPGTRLLVL.

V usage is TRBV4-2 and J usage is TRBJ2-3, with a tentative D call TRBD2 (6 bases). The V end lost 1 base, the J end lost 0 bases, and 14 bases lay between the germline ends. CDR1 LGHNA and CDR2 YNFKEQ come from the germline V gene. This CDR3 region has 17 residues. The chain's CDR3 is CASSQAVGRGSTDTQYF. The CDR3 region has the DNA TGTGCCAGCAGCCAAGCTGTGGGACGGGGGAGCACAGATACGCAGTATTTT.

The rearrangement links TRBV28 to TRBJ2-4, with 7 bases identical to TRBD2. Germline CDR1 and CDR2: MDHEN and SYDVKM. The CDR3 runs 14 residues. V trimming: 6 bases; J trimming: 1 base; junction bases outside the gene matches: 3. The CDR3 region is CASRGGFAKNIQYF. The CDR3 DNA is TGTGCCAGCAGGGGAGGGTTCGCCAAAAACATTCAGTACTTC.

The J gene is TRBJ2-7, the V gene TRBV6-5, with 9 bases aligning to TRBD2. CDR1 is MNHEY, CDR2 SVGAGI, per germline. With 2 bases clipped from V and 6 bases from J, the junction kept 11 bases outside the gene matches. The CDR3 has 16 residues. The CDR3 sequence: CASSYRAGGTLSEQYF. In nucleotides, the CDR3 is TGTGCCAGCAGTTACAGGGCGGGAGGGACCCTGAGCGAGCAGTACTTC.

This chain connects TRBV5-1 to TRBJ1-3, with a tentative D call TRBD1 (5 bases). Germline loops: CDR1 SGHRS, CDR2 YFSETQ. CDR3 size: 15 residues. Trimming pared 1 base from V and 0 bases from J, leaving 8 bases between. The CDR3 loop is CASSLWGGSGNTIYF. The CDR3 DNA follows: TGCGCCAGCAGCTTGTGGGGGGGCTCTGGAAACACCATATATTTT.

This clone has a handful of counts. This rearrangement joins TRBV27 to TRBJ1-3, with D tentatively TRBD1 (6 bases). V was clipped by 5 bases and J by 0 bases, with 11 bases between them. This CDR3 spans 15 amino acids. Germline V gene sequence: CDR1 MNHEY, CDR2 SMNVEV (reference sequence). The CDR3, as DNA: TGTGCCAGCAGTGCGGACAGATCCTCTGGAAACACCATATATTTT. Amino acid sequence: CASSADRSSGNTIYF.

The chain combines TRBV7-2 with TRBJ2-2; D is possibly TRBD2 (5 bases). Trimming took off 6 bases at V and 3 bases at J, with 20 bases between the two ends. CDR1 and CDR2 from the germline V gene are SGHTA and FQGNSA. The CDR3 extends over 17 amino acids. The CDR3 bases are TGTGCCAGCAGAAGAGGGCAGAGCCTGCGGGACACCGGGGAGCTGTTTTTT. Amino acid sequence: CASRRGQSLRDTGELFF.

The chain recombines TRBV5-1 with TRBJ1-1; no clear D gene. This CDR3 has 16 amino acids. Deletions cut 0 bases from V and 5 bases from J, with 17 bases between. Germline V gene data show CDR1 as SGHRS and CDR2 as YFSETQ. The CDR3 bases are TGCGCCAGCAGCTTGGATTACAGAGCTACGGGGACTGAAGCTTTCTTT. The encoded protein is CASSLDYRATGTEAFF. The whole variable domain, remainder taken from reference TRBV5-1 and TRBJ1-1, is KAGVTQTPRYLIKTRGQQVTLSCSPISGHRSVSWYQQTPGQGLQFLFEYFSETQRNKGNFPGRFSGRQFSNSRSEMNVSTLELGDSALYLCASSLDYRATGTEAFFGQGTRLTVV.

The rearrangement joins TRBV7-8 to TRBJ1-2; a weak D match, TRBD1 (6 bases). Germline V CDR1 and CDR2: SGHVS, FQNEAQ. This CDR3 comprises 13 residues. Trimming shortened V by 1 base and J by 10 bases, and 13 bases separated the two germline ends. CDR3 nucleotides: TGTGCCAGCAGCTTAGTAGGCAGGGGATACTACACCTTC. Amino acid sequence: CASSLVGRGYYTF.

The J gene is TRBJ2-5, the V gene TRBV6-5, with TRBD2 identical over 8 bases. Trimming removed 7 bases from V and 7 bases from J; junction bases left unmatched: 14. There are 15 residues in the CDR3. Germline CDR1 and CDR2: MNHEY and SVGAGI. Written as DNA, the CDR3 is TGTGCCAGCACGGAAACGGGGGGGGCTCGAGGGACCCAGTACTTC. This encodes CASTETGGARGTQYF.

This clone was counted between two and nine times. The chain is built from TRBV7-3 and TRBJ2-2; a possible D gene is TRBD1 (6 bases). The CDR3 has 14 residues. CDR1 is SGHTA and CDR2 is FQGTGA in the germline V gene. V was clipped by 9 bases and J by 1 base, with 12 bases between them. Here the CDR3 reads CASETGRNTGELFF. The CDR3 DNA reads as TGTGCCAGTGAGACAGGCAGGAACACCGGGGAGCTGTTTTTT.

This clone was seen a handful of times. The CDR3 DNA reads TGCGCCAGCAGTCAGCTCGGGACCTACGAGCAGTACTTC. Residues: CASSQLGTYEQYF. The genes are TRBV23-1 and TRBJ2-7, with D maybe TRBD2 (5 bases). TRBV23-1 is identified as an open reading frame with a role that is uncertain. There are 13 residues in the CDR3. Trimming pared 3 bases from V and 2 bases from J, leaving 8 bases between.

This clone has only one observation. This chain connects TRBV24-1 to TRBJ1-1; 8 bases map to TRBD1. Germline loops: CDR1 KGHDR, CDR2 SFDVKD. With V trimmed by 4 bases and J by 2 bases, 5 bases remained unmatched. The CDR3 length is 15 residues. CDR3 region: CATSDSTGVNTEAFF. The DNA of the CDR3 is TGTGCCACCAGTGACTCGACAGGGGTAAACACTGAAGCTTTCTTT.

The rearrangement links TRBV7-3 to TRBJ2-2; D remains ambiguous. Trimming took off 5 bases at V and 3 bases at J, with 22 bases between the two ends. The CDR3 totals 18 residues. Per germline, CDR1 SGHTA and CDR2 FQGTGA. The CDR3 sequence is CASSPAVDTLLHTGELFF. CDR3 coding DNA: TGTGCCAGCAGCCCCGCAGTTGACACCCTTCTCCACACCGGGGAGCTGTTTTTT.

This CDR3 is CASSLGPSPNQPQHF. In DNA form, the CDR3 reads TGTGCCAGCAGCCTGGGGCCTAGTCCGAATCAGCCCCAGCATTTT. This chain links TRBV7-2 with TRBJ1-5, with D maybe TRBD1 (5 bases). Trimming took off 5 bases at V and 4 bases at J, with 15 bases between the two ends. The CDR3 totals 15 residues. Germline V gives CDR1 SGHTA, CDR2 FQGNSA.

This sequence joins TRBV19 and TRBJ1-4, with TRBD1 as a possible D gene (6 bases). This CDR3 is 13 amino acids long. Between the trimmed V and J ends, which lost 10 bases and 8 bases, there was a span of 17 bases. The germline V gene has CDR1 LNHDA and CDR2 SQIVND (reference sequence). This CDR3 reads CAIQGPPGEKLFF. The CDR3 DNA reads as TGTGCCATACAGGGACCGCCGGGGGAAAAACTGTTTTTT.

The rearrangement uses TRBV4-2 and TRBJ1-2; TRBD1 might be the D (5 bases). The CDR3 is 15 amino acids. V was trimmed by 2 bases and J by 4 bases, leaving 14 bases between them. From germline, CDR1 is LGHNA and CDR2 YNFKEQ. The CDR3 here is CASSQTQDSAYGYTF. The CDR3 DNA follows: TGTGCCAGCAGCCAAACCCAAGACAGTGCCTATGGCTACACCTTC.

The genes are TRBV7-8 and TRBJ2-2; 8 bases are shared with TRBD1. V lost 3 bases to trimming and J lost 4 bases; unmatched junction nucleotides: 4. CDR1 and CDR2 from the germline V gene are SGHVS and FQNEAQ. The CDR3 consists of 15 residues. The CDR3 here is CASSFQGATTGELFF. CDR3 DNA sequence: TGTGCCAGCAGCTTCCAGGGGGCGACCACCGGGGAGCTGTTTTTT.

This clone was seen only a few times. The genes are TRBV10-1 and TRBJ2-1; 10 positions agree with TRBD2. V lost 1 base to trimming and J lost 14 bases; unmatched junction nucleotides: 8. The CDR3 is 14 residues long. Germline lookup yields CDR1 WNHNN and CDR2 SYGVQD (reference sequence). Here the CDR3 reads CASSECRAGGPEFF. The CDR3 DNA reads TGCGCCAGCAGTGAGTGTCGAGCGGGAGGGCCCGAGTTCTTC.

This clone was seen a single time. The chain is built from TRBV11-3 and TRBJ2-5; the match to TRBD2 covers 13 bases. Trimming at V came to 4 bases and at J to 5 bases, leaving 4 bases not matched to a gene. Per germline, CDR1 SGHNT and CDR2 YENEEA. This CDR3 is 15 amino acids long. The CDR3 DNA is TGTGCCAGCAGCTCCGGACTAGCGGGGGACGAGACCCAGTACTTC. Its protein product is CASSSGLAGDETQYF.

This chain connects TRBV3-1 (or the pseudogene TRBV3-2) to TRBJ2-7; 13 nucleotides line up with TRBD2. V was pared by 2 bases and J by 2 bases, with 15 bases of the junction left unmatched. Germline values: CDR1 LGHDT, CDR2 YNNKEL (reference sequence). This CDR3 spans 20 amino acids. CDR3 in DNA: TGTGCCAGCAGCCAAACCACCAAACGCAGACTAGCGGGAGGACCCTACGAGCAGTACTTC. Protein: CASSQTTKRRLAGGPYEQYF.

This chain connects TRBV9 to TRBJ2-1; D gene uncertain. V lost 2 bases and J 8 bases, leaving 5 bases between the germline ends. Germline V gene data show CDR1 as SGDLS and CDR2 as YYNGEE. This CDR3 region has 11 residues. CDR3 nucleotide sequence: TGTGCCAGCAGCGTCGAGGATGAGCAGTTCTTC. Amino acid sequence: CASSVEDEQFF.